Below, 14 T cell receptor beta chains from the same sample are listed, as sequenced in a study of T cell responses to AZD1222 COVID-19 vaccine (TCRdb year 2021). Per the publication, the time point label means: about 28 days (+/-7) after the second vaccine dose. The treatment or condition label on this specimen signifies: meningococcal conjugate vaccine given as trial control. To prepare the library, the immunoSEQ multiplex PCR assay was applied. The source is immuneACCESS, and TCRdb retained only in-frame sequences with V and J called. Part of the clones is not carried over; for the studies checked, unresolved V genes explain less than half of this, and the remainder is unexplained. The sample table contains around 100,000 clones; only one count was recorded for approximately 86% of them. Jointly, the top ten make up around 3.3% of the sample. The source was peripheral blood, collected 28 days after the second dose of the MenACWY control vaccine. These TCRs come from an adult who received the MenACWY meningococcal vaccine as a control.

The chain links TRBV7-9 to TRBJ2-1; the D call may be TRBD1 or TRBD2 (5 bases each). The CDR3 extends over 15 amino acids. Germline CDR1 reads SEHNR; CDR2 reads FQNEAQ (reference sequence). The V end was cut by 4 bases, the J end by 0 bases, with 10 bases between. CDR3 amino acids: CASSWGTSSYNEQFF. The DNA of the CDR3 is TGTGCCAGCAGCTGGGGGACGAGCTCCTACAATGAGCAGTTCTTC.

This sequence joins TRBV6-5 and TRBJ2-7; 9 nucleotides agree with TRBD1. The J segment lost 2 bases and the V segment lost 6 bases, leaving 8 bases of the junction unmatched. The CDR3 has 15 residues. From germline, CDR1 is MNHEY and CDR2 SVGAGI. CDR3 amino acids: CASRPGQGIAYEQYF. In nucleotides, the CDR3 is TGTGCCAGCAGACCGGGACAGGGTATCGCCTACGAGCAGTACTTC.

The chain links TRBV18 to TRBJ1-4; 7 bases fit TRBD1. CDR3 length equals 16 residues. Germline CDR1 KGHSH, CDR2 LQKENI. V was pared by 4 bases and J by 0 bases, with 5 bases of the junction left unmatched. In DNA form, the CDR3 reads TGTGCCAGCTCACTGACAGGGAGTGCAACTAATGAAAAACTGTTTTTT. It codes for CASSLTGSATNEKLFF.

Only one count was recorded for this clone. The chain employs TRBV7-8 and TRBJ1-1; D may be TRBD1 (6 bases). The ends were cut back, 3 bases at V and 3 bases at J, with 17 bases in the middle. The CDR3 runs 16 residues. Germline CDR1 and CDR2: SGHVS and FQNEAQ. The CDR3 loop reads CASSFLGGKGDTEAFF. Written as DNA, the CDR3 is TGTGCCAGCAGCTTCTTAGGGGGAAAGGGGGACACTGAAGCTTTCTTT. The full variable domain, with the rest looked up from reference TRBV7-8 and TRBJ1-1, is GAGVSQSPRYKVAKRGQDVALRCDPISGHVSLFWYQQALGQGPEFLTYFQNEAQLDKSGLPSDRFFAERPEGSVSTLKIQRTQQEDSAVYLCASSFLGGKGDTEAFFGQGTRLTVV.

V usage is TRBV27 and J usage is TRBJ2-7; TRBD1 aligns across 9 bases. CDR1 is MNHEY, CDR2 SMNVEV, per germline (reference sequence). The CDR3 spans 14 residues. V was pared by 3 bases and J by 2 bases, with 2 bases of the junction left unmatched. The CDR3 is CASSLDRGPYEQYF. CDR3 in DNA: TGTGCCAGCAGTTTGGACAGGGGCCCCTACGAGCAGTACTTC.

The chain has TRBV27 and TRBJ1-2; D ambiguous. The germline gives CDR1 MNHEY, CDR2 SMNVEV (reference sequence). The CDR3 runs 14 residues. V lost 7 bases, J lost 2 bases, and 14 bases lay in between. CDR3 nucleotides: TGTGCCAGCACCTCAGGATTGGACAACTATGGCTACACCTTC. Protein product: CASTSGLDNYGYTF.

The chain links TRBV6-5 to TRBJ1-6; TRBD1 matches 8 bases. V lost 6 bases to trimming and J lost 2 bases; unmatched junction nucleotides: 0. Germline values: CDR1 MNHEY, CDR2 SVGAGI. The CDR3 totals 14 residues. CDR3 protein: CASRQGAYNSPLHF. The CDR3 nucleotides are TGTGCCAGCAGACAGGGGGCCTATAATTCACCCCTCCACTTT.

This rearrangement joins TRBV7-2 to TRBJ2-3, with TRBD1 as a possible D gene (5 bases). The CDR3 runs 14 residues. Germline values: CDR1 SGHTA, CDR2 FQGNSA. The V gene lost 3 bases and the J gene lost 6 bases, with 13 bases spanning the gap. DNA of the CDR3: TGTGCCAGCAGCTTCGACAGAAATCGGGATACGCAGTATTTT. Residues: CASSFDRNRDTQYF.

The gene calls are TRBV2 and TRBJ2-7; 12 nucleotides agree with TRBD2. The CDR3 runs 16 residues. V shed 4 bases, J shed 2 bases, and the junction held 6 bases outside the gene matches. Germline CDR1 and CDR2: SNHLY and FYNNEI. This CDR3 reads CASSVGPSGGAYEQYF. The CDR3 DNA follows: TGTGCCAGCAGTGTAGGGCCTAGCGGGGGGGCCTACGAGCAGTACTTC.

V gene TRBV2 combines with J gene TRBJ2-1; 10 nucleotides agree with TRBD2. This CDR3 spans 14 amino acids. The germline gives CDR1 SNHLY, CDR2 FYNNEI. V was clipped by 5 bases and J by 9 bases; unmatched bases: 7. CDR3 in DNA: TGTGCCAGCAGTCGGCTAGCGGGGGTCGGTGAGCAGTTCTTC. Its protein product is CASSRLAGVGEQFF.

The count of this clone is one. CDR3 residues: CASSFLGQAPNYGYTF. The CDR3, as DNA: TGTGCCAGCAGCTTTCTTGGGCAAGCCCCTAACTATGGCTACACCTTC. The J gene is TRBJ1-2, the V gene TRBV7-9; D gene unclear. The CDR3 is made up of 16 amino acids. Germline-derived CDR1 and CDR2 are SEHNR and FQNEAQ (reference sequence). V was cut by 3 bases and J by 0 bases, with 14 bases left in between.

The rearrangement links TRBV5-6 to TRBJ2-3, with D tentatively TRBD1 (6 bases). The CDR3 is made up of 15 amino acids. Germline V lookup: CDR1 SGHDT, CDR2 YYEEEE. The V end lost 0 bases, the J end lost 0 bases, and 8 bases lay between the germline ends. The CDR3 DNA sequence: TGTGCCAGCAGCTTGGTGGGGGCAAGCACAGATACGCAGTATTTT. Amino acids: CASSLVGASTDTQYF.

This clone appeared once. The chain carries TRBV28 and TRBJ2-7, with 9 bases identical to TRBD1. The CDR3 extends over 15 amino acids. The junction had 11 bases not matched to a gene; V was cut back by 6 bases and J by 5 bases. Germline V gene sequence: CDR1 MDHEN, CDR2 SYDVKM. The CDR3 DNA is TGTGCCAGCAGGTCCGGGACAGGGATTGGGAACGAGCAGTACTTC. Its translation: CASRSGTGIGNEQYF.

The V and J genes are TRBV28 and TRBJ2-7; no clear D gene. Trimming left V 7 bases short and J 0 bases short, with 7 bases between. CDR1 and CDR2 from the germline V gene are MDHEN and SYDVKM. CDR3 length: 12 amino acids. This CDR3 is CASTPSSYEQYF. DNA for the CDR3: TGTGCCAGCACGCCGTCCTCCTACGAGCAGTACTTC.